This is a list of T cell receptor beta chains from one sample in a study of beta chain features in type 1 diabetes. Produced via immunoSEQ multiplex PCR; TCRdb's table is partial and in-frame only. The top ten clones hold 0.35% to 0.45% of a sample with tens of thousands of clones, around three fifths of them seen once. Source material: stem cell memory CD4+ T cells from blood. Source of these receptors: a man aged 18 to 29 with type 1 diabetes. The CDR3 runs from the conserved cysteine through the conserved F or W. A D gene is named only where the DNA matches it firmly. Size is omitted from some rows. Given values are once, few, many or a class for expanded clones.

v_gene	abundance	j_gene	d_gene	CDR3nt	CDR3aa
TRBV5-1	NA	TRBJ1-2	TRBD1	TGCGCCAGCAGCATGGGAGGGGGCGCCGGGAGCTATGGCTACACCTTC	CASSMGGGAGSYGYTF
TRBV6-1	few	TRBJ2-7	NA	TGTGCCAGCAGTGCTAACGGGGATTCCTACGAGCAGTACTTC	CASSANGDSYEQYF
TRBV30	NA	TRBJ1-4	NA	TGTGCCTGGGGACGACAGCATAATGAAAAACTGTTTTTT	CAWGRQHNEKLFF
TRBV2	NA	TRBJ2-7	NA	TGTGCCAGCAGCCTCGGAGGGAACAGGCTGGACGAGCAGTACTTC	CASSLGGNRLDEQYF
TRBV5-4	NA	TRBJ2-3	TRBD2	TGTGCCAGCAGCTTGGCGGGGGGCGGGGGGCCCTCTTGGGCTACGCAGTATTTT	CASSLAGGGGPSWATQYF
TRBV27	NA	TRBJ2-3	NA	TGTGCCAGCAGTTTTTCGGGATGGGATACGCAGTATTTT	CASSFSGWDTQYF
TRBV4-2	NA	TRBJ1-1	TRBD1	TGTGCCAGCAGCCACTGGGACAGGGGGGACACTGAAGCTTTCTTT	CASSHWDRGDTEAFF
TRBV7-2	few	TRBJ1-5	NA	TGTGCCAGCAGCTCTCGCCAGTCATCCACCCAGCATTTT	CASSSRQSSTQHF
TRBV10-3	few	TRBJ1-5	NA	TGTGCCATCAGCTGGGACTCCCCTGAAGGGACCCAGCATTTT	CAISWDSPEGTQHF
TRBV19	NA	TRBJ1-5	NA	TGTGCCAGTAGCGTTCCAGGGATCGGTCAGCCCCAGCATTTT	CASSVPGIGQPQHF
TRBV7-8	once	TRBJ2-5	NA	TGTGCCAGCAGCCTTGGACAGCAAAAAGAGACCCAGTACTTC	CASSLGQQKETQYF
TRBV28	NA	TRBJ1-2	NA	TGTGCCAGCAGTCGTAATTCTAACTATGGCTACACCTTC	CASSRNSNYGYTF
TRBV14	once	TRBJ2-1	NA	TGTGCCAGCAGCCGTCAGGGCAGCTCCTACAATGAGCAGTTCTTC	CASSRQGSSYNEQFF
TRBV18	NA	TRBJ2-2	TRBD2	TGTGCCAGCTCGCCAAGAGGGGAGGGCCCCACCGGGGAGCTGTTTTTT	CASSPRGEGPTGELFF
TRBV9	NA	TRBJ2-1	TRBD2	TGTGCCAGCAGCCCGAGCGGGACTCACCCCCCCTGGAAGCAGTTCTTC	CASSPSGTHPPWKQFF
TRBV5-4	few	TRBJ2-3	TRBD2	TGTGCCAGCACCGTCGGGCAGAGCGGGAGCTTAGATACGCAGTATTTT	CASTVGQSGSLDTQYF
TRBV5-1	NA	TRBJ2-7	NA	TGCGCCAGCAGCTTGAATCCGGAGAACTCCTACGAGCAGTACTTC	CASSLNPENSYEQYF
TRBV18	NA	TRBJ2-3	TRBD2	TGTGCCAGCTCACCACTTCCCGCGGGAGGGACCACAGATACGCAGTATTTT	CASSPLPAGGTTDTQYF
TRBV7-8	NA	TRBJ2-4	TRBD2	TGTGCCAGCAGCCAGCCGCGGGGGGACAAAAACATTCAGTACTTC	CASSQPRGDKNIQYF
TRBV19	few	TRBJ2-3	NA	TGTGCCAGTAGTAGAAGACAGAGAACAGATACGCAGTATTTT	CASSRRQRTDTQYF
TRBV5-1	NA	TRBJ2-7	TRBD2	TGCGCCAGCCGGAGTAGCGGGGGTAGAGGAGAGCAGTACTTC	CASRSSGGRGEQYF
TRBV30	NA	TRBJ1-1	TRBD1	TGTGCCTGGATATGGAGGGGGCGTTGGACTGAAGCTTTCTTT	CAWIWRGRWTEAFF
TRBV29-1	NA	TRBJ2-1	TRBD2	TGCAGCGTTGTTTTAGCGGGAGGCCCAAGCTCCTACAATGAGCAGTTCTTC	CSVVLAGGPSSYNEQFF
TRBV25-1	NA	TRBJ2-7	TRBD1	TGTGCCAGCAGGGGACAGGGGCTCGAGCAGTACTTC	CASRGQGLEQYF
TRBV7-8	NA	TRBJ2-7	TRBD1	TGTGCCAGCAGCCCAAGACAGGGTTCCTACGAGCAGTACTTC	CASSPRQGSYEQYF
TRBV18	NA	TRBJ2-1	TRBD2	TGTGCCAGCTCACCGAGGACTAGCGGGTGGGACAATGAGCAGTTCTTC	CASSPRTSGWDNEQFF
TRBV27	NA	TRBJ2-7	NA	TGTGCCAGCAGGCTTTTTGGTGAGCAGGGGGGTATATCCTACGAGCAGTACTTC	CASRLFGEQGGISYEQYF
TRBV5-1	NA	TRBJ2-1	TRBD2	TGCGCCAGCAGCCTACCTACTAGCGGGATAGGCCATGAGCAGTTCTTC	CASSLPTSGIGHEQFF
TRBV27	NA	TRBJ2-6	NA	TGTGCCAGCAGTCCTCGGACAATCACTGGGGCCAACGTCCTGACTTTC	CASSPRTITGANVLTF
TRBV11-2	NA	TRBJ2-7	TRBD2	TGTGCCACGACTAGCGGGAGGTACGAGCAGTACTTC	CATTSGRYEQYF
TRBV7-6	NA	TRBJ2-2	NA	TGTGCCAGCAGCCGTTCCCCCGGGGAGCTGTTTTTT	CASSRSPGELFF
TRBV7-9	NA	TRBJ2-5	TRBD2	TGTGCCAGCAGCACGGGACTAGCGGGATTTGAGACCCAGTACTTC	CASSTGLAGFETQYF
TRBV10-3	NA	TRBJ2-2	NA	TGTGCCATCAGTGAGCTCGGGGAGCTGTTTTTT	CAISELGELFF
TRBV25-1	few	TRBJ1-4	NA	TGTGCCAGCAGTGGTGGTTCCGAGAATGAAAAACTGTTTTTT	CASSGGSENEKLFF
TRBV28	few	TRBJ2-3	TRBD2	TGTGCCAGCAGTACACCGGGGGAGGGACCCCGAACAGATACGCAGTATTTT	CASSTPGEGPRTDTQYF
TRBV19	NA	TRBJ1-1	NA	TGTGCCAGTAGTTCCCTAGCCCCTGAAGCTTTCTTT	CASSSLAPEAFF
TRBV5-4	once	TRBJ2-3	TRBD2	TGTGCCAGCAGCTTGGGGCTAGCGGGAGCAACAGATACGCAGTATTTT	CASSLGLAGATDTQYF
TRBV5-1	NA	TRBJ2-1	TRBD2	TGCGCCAGCAGCTTGGAACTAGCGGGAGGCAATGAGCAGTTCTTC	CASSLELAGGNEQFF
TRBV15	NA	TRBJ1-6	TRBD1	TGTGCCACCAGCAGGAAGACAGGGTATAATTCACCCCTCCACTTT	CATSRKTGYNSPLHF
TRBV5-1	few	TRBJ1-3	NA	TGCGCCAGCAGCTTGCAACAAGGCGGGGGGATCGGAAACACCATATATTTT	CASSLQQGGGIGNTIYF
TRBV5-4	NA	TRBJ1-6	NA	TGTGCCAGCAGCTTGGGACAGTTTAATTCACCCCTCCACTTT	CASSLGQFNSPLHF
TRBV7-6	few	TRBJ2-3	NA	TGTGCCAGTTCAGGGCGGGGAGGCACAGATACGCAGTATTTT	CASSGRGGTDTQYF
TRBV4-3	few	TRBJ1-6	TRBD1	TGCGCCAGCAGCCAAGATGTAAGCGCAGGGGGGAGGAATTCACCCCTCCACTTT	CASSQDVSAGGRNSPLHF
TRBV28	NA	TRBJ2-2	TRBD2	TGTGCCAGCCGGGGGCTAGCGGGAAGGGTCAGGACCGGGGAGCTGTTTTTT	CASRGLAGRVRTGELFF
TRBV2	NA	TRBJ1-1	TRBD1	TGTGCCAGCAGTGAAGTTGACAGGGGATTGAACACTGAAGCTTTCTTT	CASSEVDRGLNTEAFF
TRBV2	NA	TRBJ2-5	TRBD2	TGTGCCAGCAGTTATATGGGGGGGCAGTACTTC	CASSYMGGQYF
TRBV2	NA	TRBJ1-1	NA	TGTGCCAGCAGAGAACAGGTGAACACTGAAGCTTTCTTT	CASREQVNTEAFF
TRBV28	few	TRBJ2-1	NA	TGTGCCAGCAGTCCGCTATCCACTCGTAGCTCCTACAATGAGCAGTTCTTC	CASSPLSTRSSYNEQFF
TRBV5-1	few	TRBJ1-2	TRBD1	TGCGCCAGCAGCGGGGGGACAGGAGACGGCTACACCTTC	CASSGGTGDGYTF